A selection of T cell receptor beta chains follows, all from one sample in a study of blood T cell repertoires in COVID-19. Assay used: immunoSEQ multiplex PCR; TCRdb lists only in-frame clones, some missing. The repertoire holds around 63,000 clones, around 89% seen once, with 1% to 1.5% in the top ten. Material for sequencing was peripheral blood. These receptors were taken from a woman aged 55-75 years with acute or convalescent COVID-19. CDR3s leave out the opening cysteine and the closing phenylalanine or tryptophan. Fields, in order: V gene, clone size, J gene, CDR3 protein. For some rows the clone size is stated as once, few or many, or as a class when expanded; others skip it.

TRBV5-8,-,TRBJ1-4,ASSQGARANEKLF
TRBV11-2,-,TRBJ2-5,ASSLDLERGKRETQY
TRBV6-5,-,TRBJ2-2,ASNLRGASTGELF
TRBV7-2,-,TRBJ2-5,ASSLHSYQETQY
TRBV7-6,once,TRBJ2-5,ASSLELAETQY
TRBV24-1,-,TRBJ2-1,ATSGGGVNEQF
TRBV4-3,-,TRBJ1-4,ASSQDTGDGEKLF
TRBV19,-,TRBJ1-6,ASSLRGPGSPLH
TRBV12-3/TRBV12-4,-,TRBJ1-5,ASTNYSNQPQH
TRBV5-1,-,TRBJ1-1,ASSLGSRGSGTEAF
TRBV9,-,TRBJ1-3,ASSVGADSSGNTIY
TRBV5-1,-,TRBJ1-4,ASSLAGTGDEKLF
TRBV19,-,TRBJ1-5,ASRDRGGNQPQH
TRBV11-3,-,TRBJ1-4,ASTENRGLGNEKLF
TRBV12-1,-,TRBJ1-2,ASSFPHPTGYGYT
TRBV19,-,TRBJ1-2,ASRETGEVGYT
TRBV5-4,-,TRBJ1-2,ASSPGQGLKPYGYT
TRBV4-3,-,TRBJ1-6,ASSQGGQGAGSPLH
TRBV4-1,-,TRBJ1-2,ASSQVGIGRGYGYT
TRBV7-2,-,TRBJ1-1,ASSLEDRENTEAF
TRBV5-1,-,TRBJ2-3,ASSTQPLAEFTDTQY
TRBV15,-,TRBJ1-4,ATEPGQGALTNEKLF
TRBV6-5,-,TRBJ1-6,ASRPDRPNSPLH
TRBV27,-,TRBJ1-2,ASSLTPGRDYGYT
TRBV10-3,-,TRBJ1-1,AISGGQVSEAF
TRBV2,-,TRBJ1-6,ASSEVQGPNYSPLH
TRBV3-1/TRBV3-2,-,TRBJ1-5,ASSQDVLAGNQPQH
TRBV29-1,-,TRBJ2-1,SVLGQGSYNEQF
TRBV2,once,TRBJ1-6,ASSSTGTGSPLH
TRBV28,once,TRBJ1-2,ASSPGHRSGGYT
TRBV3-1/TRBV3-2,-,TRBJ2-5,ASSQASGRAKETQY
TRBV5-6,-,TRBJ1-2,ASSLGQGAGYGYT
TRBV7-2,-,TRBJ2-2,ASSLLAPSAGELF
TRBV19,once,TRBJ1-1,AIGDSMNTEAF
TRBV19,-,TRBJ1-1,ASTTGTGADTEAF
TRBV11-2,-,TRBJ2-2,ASSLGVTDTGELF
TRBV27,-,TRBJ1-6,ASSGIGREPNSPLH
TRBV2,-,TRBJ2-2,ASNPTSGSGGELF
TRBV6-6,-,TRBJ2-5,ASSPRAGGLPGETQY
TRBV15,-,TRBJ1-1,ATSRDRQGVNEAF
TRBV12-3/TRBV12-4,-,TRBJ2-1,ATTRGYNEQF
TRBV5-1,-,TRBJ1-5,ASSPLLGSNQPQH
TRBV28,-,TRBJ1-5,ASSLSGTGNQPQH